The 20 T cell receptor beta chains listed next were all sequenced from one sample in a study of blood T cell repertoires in COVID-19. Profiling relied on immunoSEQ multiplex PCR, and the TCRdb table lists in-frame clones only, not all of them. The table records around 270,000 clones, 80% to 90% of them present only once. Sequencing used peripheral blood. The receptors were gathered from a man aged 40-50 years with acute or convalescent COVID-19.

This chain links TRBV7-8 with TRBJ1-1, with a weak D call TRBD1 (6 bases). The CDR3 loop spans 17 amino acids. From germline, CDR1 is SGHVS and CDR2 FQNEAQ. V shed 5 bases and J shed 0 bases, with 19 bases lying between them. The CDR3 sequence is CASSLRTDVFMNTEAFF. Here the CDR3 DNA reads TGTGCCAGCAGCCTAAGGACAGATGTGTTCATGAACACTGAAGCTTTCTTT.

V and J are TRBV19 and TRBJ1-5; 9 bases agree with TRBD1. This CDR3 contains 15 residues. CDR1 and CDR2 (germline): LNHDA, SQIVND (reference sequence). V gave up 3 bases and J gave up 6 bases; unmatched junction bases: 6. CDR3 sequence (DNA): TGTGCCAGTAGTATGGGACAGGGAGGGGCTCAGCCCCAGCATTTT. Amino acid sequence: CASSMGQGGAQPQHF.

The rearrangement uses TRBV19 and TRBJ2-3, with 10 bases identical to TRBD2. The V segment lost 5 bases and the J segment 4 bases; nucleotides outside the gene matches: 6. The germline CDR1 and CDR2 sequences are LNHDA and SQIVND (reference sequence). The CDR3 loop spans 15 amino acids. This CDR3 is CASSGTSDVSDTQYF. The CDR3 DNA is TGTGCCAGTAGTGGGACTAGCGATGTTTCAGATACGCAGTATTTT.

The chain has TRBV6-1 and TRBJ2-3; 8 nucleotides align to TRBD2. Trimming took 2 bases from V and 3 from J; bases not matched to a gene: 7. Germline CDR1 MNHNS, CDR2 SASEGT. CDR3 length: 16 amino acids. The CDR3 nucleotides read TGTGCCAGCAGTGAACGTATGGCGGGGGGAACAGATACGCAGTATTTT. Translating gives CASSERMAGGTDTQYF.

V gene TRBV12-3 or TRBV12-4 combines with J gene TRBJ1-1, with TRBD1 as a possible D gene (5 bases). V was cut by 7 bases and J by 9 bases, with 15 bases left in between. There are 12 residues in the CDR3. The CDR3 loop is CASTSPDNKAFF. CDR3 bases: TGTGCCAGCACCTCCCCGGACAATAAAGCTTTCTTT.

V usage is TRBV21-1 and J usage is TRBJ1-5. TRBV21-1 is a pseudogene. The CDR3 spans 16 residues. Written as DNA, the CDR3 is TGTGCCAGCAGGCCGGTAGACGACTCGAACAATCAGCCCCAGCATTTT. This encodes CASRPVDDSNNQPQHF.

This sequence joins TRBV2 and TRBJ2-7, with TRBD2 as a possible D gene (6 bases). The germline V gene encodes CDR1 SNHLY and CDR2 FYNNEI. The CDR3 is 11 residues long. V lost 6 bases and J lost 5, with 8 bases in between. The CDR3 DNA is TGTGCCAGCAGGGACTATCACGAGCAGTACTTC. It translates to CASRDYHEQYF.

The chain joins TRBV6-5 to TRBJ1-5; TRBD1 matches 8 bases. This CDR3 is 14 amino acids long. Germline loops: CDR1 MNHEY, CDR2 SVGAGI. The V and J ends lost 5 bases and 5 bases, in that order; junction bases with no gene match: 5. The chain's CDR3 is CASSRGQGDQPQHF. CDR3 DNA sequence: TGTGCCAGCAGTCGCGGACAGGGAGATCAGCCCCAGCATTTT.

This rearrangement joins TRBV19 to TRBJ1-2, with 10 bases lining up with TRBD1. The CDR3 is 15 amino acids. Germline V gene sequence: CDR1 LNHDA, CDR2 SQIVND (reference sequence). The junction had 9 bases not matched to a gene; V was cut back by 5 bases and J by 6 bases. Here the CDR3 reads CASSFRDRGYNGYTF. The CDR3 DNA is TGTGCCAGTAGTTTCCGGGACAGGGGTTATAATGGCTACACCTTC. Variable domain in full (rest from reference TRBV19 and TRBJ1-2): DGGITQSPKYLFRKEGQNVTLSCEQNLNHDAMYWYRQDPGQGLRLIYYSQIVNDFQKGDIAEGYSVSREKKESFPLTVTSAQKNPTAFYLCASSFRDRGYNGYTFGSGTRLTVV.

The chain has TRBV18 and TRBJ2-7; D perhaps matches TRBD2 (5 bases). This CDR3 is built from 13 residues. CDR1 and CDR2 (germline): KGHSH, LQKENI. V lost 2 bases and J lost 7, with 12 bases in between. CDR3 residues: CASSPDFGREQYF. CDR3 nucleotide sequence: TGTGCCAGCTCACCAGATTTTGGGAGAGAGCAGTACTTC.

This sequence joins TRBV19 and TRBJ2-5, with a tentative D call TRBD1 (5 bases). This CDR3 has 16 amino acids. Germline V gene lookup returns CDR1 LNHDA and CDR2 SQIVND (reference sequence). V was cut by 5 bases and J by 9 bases, with 25 bases left in between. CDR3 sequence reads: CASSFLLTANKRPQYF. The CDR3 region has the DNA TGTGCCAGTAGTTTCCTTCTGACAGCCAATAAGAGACCCCAGTACTTC.

The chain links TRBV2 to TRBJ2-1, with D possibly matching TRBD1 (6 bases). CDR1 is SNHLY and CDR2 is FYNNEI in the germline V gene. CDR3 length: 14 amino acids. V dropped 5 bases and J dropped 2 bases, with 10 bases sitting between them. CDR3 sequence: CASSYRVAYNEQFF. In DNA form, the CDR3 reads TGTGCCAGCAGTTACAGGGTCGCCTACAATGAGCAGTTCTTC.

This clone was recorded a few times. V gene TRBV5-1 combines with J gene TRBJ1-1; maybe TRBD1 (6 bases). Germline CDR1 reads SGHRS; CDR2 reads YFSETQ. The CDR3 has 17 amino acids. V was clipped by 4 bases and J by 3 bases, with 22 bases between them. CDR3: CASSPTLGGGLYTEAFF. CDR3 bases: TGCGCCAGCAGCCCCACGTTGGGAGGGGGGCTTTACACTGAAGCTTTCTTT.

The chain combines TRBV9 with TRBJ1-2; TRBD1 matches at 7 bases. V gave up 3 bases and J gave up 7 bases; unmatched junction bases: 15. The CDR3 spans 16 residues. Germline V gene sequence: CDR1 SGDLS, CDR2 YYNGEE. For the CDR3, the DNA is TGTGCCAGCAGCGCTTGGCCGGGACAGCACTCATCTGGCTACACCTTC. Amino acids: CASSAWPGQHSSGYTF.

The chain joins TRBV11-2 to TRBJ2-7; D is unresolved. This CDR3 is built from 15 residues. Trimming left V 3 bases short and J 0 bases short, with 12 bases between. Per germline, CDR1 SGHAT and CDR2 FQNNGV. The CDR3 sequence is CASSLFGLSSYEQYF. In DNA form, the CDR3 reads TGTGCCAGCAGCTTGTTCGGTTTAAGCTCCTACGAGCAGTACTTC.

The V call is TRBV7-8, the J call TRBJ2-5; 10 bases are a match to TRBD1. V lost 5 bases to trimming and J lost 3 bases; unmatched junction nucleotides: 6. Germline values: CDR1 SGHVS, CDR2 FQNEAQ. The CDR3 consists of 15 residues. The CDR3 protein is CASSLGQGREETQYF. The CDR3 nucleotides read TGTGCCAGCAGCCTGGGACAGGGGCGGGAAGAGACCCAGTACTTC. Based on the CDR3 plus reference TRBV7-8 and TRBJ2-5, the full variable domain is GAGVSQSPRYKVAKRGQDVALRCDPISGHVSLFWYQQALGQGPEFLTYFQNEAQLDKSGLPSDRFFAERPEGSVSTLKIQRTQQEDSAVYLCASSLGQGREETQYFGPGTRLLVL.

This clone appeared once. CDR3 in amino acids: CASGLLPPNTEAFF. The CDR3 nucleotides read TGTGCTAGTGGGTTACTCCCTCCGAACACTGAAGCTTTCTTT. The rearrangement links TRBV12-5 to TRBJ1-1; no firm D call. In germline, CDR1 is LGHNT, CDR2 FRNRAP. This CDR3 region has 14 residues. Trimming left V 6 bases short and J 1 base short, with 12 bases between.

The chain recombines TRBV6-5 with TRBJ1-2; possible D gene TRBD1, 6 bases. The V and J ends lost 7 bases and 8 bases respectively, with 17 bases between them. CDR1 is MNHEY, CDR2 SVGAGI, per germline. This CDR3 is built from 13 residues. The CDR3 protein is CASTIGQGLGYTF. The CDR3 DNA sequence: TGTGCCAGCACCATAGGGCAGGGGCTCGGCTACACCTTC.

In this sample, this clone turned up once. The V and J genes are TRBV13 and TRBJ1-2; TRBD1 matches at 10 bases. Per germline, CDR1 PRHDT and CDR2 FYEKMQ (reference sequence). The trim removed 3 bases at V and 1 base at J, leaving 2 bases unmatched. The CDR3 extends over 15 amino acids. Here the CDR3 reads CASSLGTGDNYGYTF. CDR3 DNA: TGTGCCAGCAGCTTGGGGACAGGGGATAACTATGGCTACACCTTC.

The CDR3 nucleotides are TGTGCCAGTAGGCAGGACTCTGGAAACACCATATATTTT. Translation gives CASRQDSGNTIYF. The genes are TRBV2 and TRBJ1-3; D unclear. Germline V CDR1 and CDR2: SNHLY, FYNNEI. This CDR3 is 13 amino acids long. Trimming removed 9 bases from V and 0 bases from J, with 9 bases in between.